The 14 T cell receptor beta chains reported below all come from one sample, sequenced in a study of blood T cell repertoires in COVID-19 (dated by TCRdb to about 2020). Library preparation used the immunoSEQ multiplex PCR assay. Imported from immuneACCESS, the table was reduced by TCRdb to in-frame sequences with V and J called. These copies leave out some clones; in studies compared against another copy, an unresolved V gene accounts for under half, and the cause of the remainder is not known. Counted in this sample were 140,000 to 150,000 clones; 87% of them appeared once. Approximately 4.3% of the sample is in the top ten clones. The sample consisted of PBMCs or T cells enriched from blood (not recorded which). The receptors here all came from a woman between 40 and 55 years old who had been exposed to COVID-19.

This chain uses TRBV27 with TRBJ1-1, with 8 bases matching TRBD1. V shed 5 bases and J 5 bases; nucleotides not matched to a gene: 4. The CDR3 consists of 13 residues. CDR1 is MNHEY, CDR2 SMNVEV, per germline (reference sequence). DNA of the CDR3: TGTGCCAGCAGTCCCAGGGGGCGAACTGAAGCTTTCTTT. Amino acids: CASSPRGRTEAFF.

This clone was counted a single time. This chain connects TRBV25-1 to TRBJ1-4, with unresolved D. Germline CDR1 and CDR2: MGHDK and SYGVNS. V was cut by 7 bases and J by 5 bases, with 17 bases left in between. The CDR3 has 15 amino acids. As DNA, the CDR3 is TGTGCCAGCACGCGGAACGAACTAGGGAATGAAAAACTGTTTTTT. Translating it yields CASTRNELGNEKLFF.

This chain joins TRBV9 and TRBJ2-3; D is perhaps TRBD2 (5 bases). The CDR3 is 14 residues long. CDR1 is SGDLS and CDR2 is YYNGEE in the germline V gene. V dropped 5 bases and J dropped 0 bases, with 10 bases sitting between them. In nucleotides, the CDR3 is TGTGCCAGCAGGGCACGGACTAGCACAGATACGCAGTATTTT. Translated, it gives CASRARTSTDTQYF.

The chain links TRBV6-5 to TRBJ2-7; 10 bases map to TRBD2. The CDR3 totals 16 residues. Germline lookup yields CDR1 MNHEY and CDR2 SVGAGI. J gave up 5 bases and V 2 bases, and 9 bases lay outside the gene matches. The CDR3 is CASSYGGAGGLHEQYF. The CDR3 region has the DNA TGTGCCAGCAGTTACGGAGGAGCGGGGGGGCTTCACGAGCAGTACTTC.

This clone was picked up a small number of times. The chain links TRBV19 to TRBJ1-5, with 9 bases fitting TRBD1. The ends lost 6 bases at V and 6 bases at J; junction bases unmatched: 6. The CDR3 sequence is 14 residues long. Germline CDR1 LNHDA, CDR2 SQIVND (reference sequence). CDR3 DNA: TGTGCCAGTAGGACAGGGGGGAGCGGTCAGCCCCAGCATTTT. Protein product: CASRTGGSGQPQHF.

The V call is TRBV12-1, the J call TRBJ1-2. TRBV12-1 is given as a pseudogene. The CDR3 spans 11 residues. CDR3 nucleotides: TGTGCCAGCAGCTTGTACGGTCCCCCCGACTTC. Protein product: CASSLYGPPDF.

The chain couples TRBV11-3 to TRBJ2-7; D is perhaps TRBD2 (5 bases). The CDR3 is 14 residues long. CDR1 is SGHNT, CDR2 YENEEA, per germline. Trimming left V 3 bases short and J 0 bases short, with 9 bases between. The CDR3: CASSLAGSSYEQYF. In nucleotides, the CDR3 is TGTGCCAGCAGCTTGGCGGGTAGCTCCTACGAGCAGTACTTC.

J is TRBJ1-1 and V is TRBV2; D is ambiguous. Trimming took 2 bases from V and 8 from J, leaving 15 bases between them. From germline, CDR1 is SNHLY and CDR2 FYNNEI. The CDR3 totals 14 residues. CDR3 sequence (DNA): TGTGCCAGCAGTGAATACGCAGGAAGTATCGAAGCTTTCTTT. Amino acids: CASSEYAGSIEAFF.

The CDR3 nucleotides read TGTGCCAGCAGCCCCCTCCGGGGGAACACTGAAGCTTTCTTT. Translating it yields CASSPLRGNTEAFF. This rearrangement joins TRBV7-7 to TRBJ1-1; D is uncertain. The CDR3 has 14 residues. Trimming removed 5 bases from V and 1 base from J, with 11 bases in between. CDR1 SSHAT and CDR2 FNYEAQ come from the germline V gene (reference sequence).

V usage is TRBV19 and J usage is TRBJ1-2; 10 nucleotides agree with TRBD1. The CDR3 is made up of 14 amino acids. The germline V gene encodes CDR1 LNHDA and CDR2 SQIVND (reference sequence). Losses at the gene ends were 3 bases for V and 6 bases for J; bases not matched to a gene: 4. Here the CDR3 reads CASSIGGQGDGYTF. The DNA for the CDR3 is TGTGCCAGTAGTATCGGTGGACAGGGGGATGGCTACACCTTC.

The chain combines TRBV3-1 (or the pseudogene TRBV3-2) with TRBJ2-1; the D gene is possibly TRBD2 (6 bases). The ends were cut back, 3 bases at V and 1 base at J, with 7 bases in the middle. Per germline, CDR1 LGHDT and CDR2 YNNKEL (reference sequence). The CDR3 runs 14 residues. The CDR3 loop is CASSQTSSYNEQFF. CDR3 nucleotide sequence: TGTGCCAGCAGCCAGACTAGTTCCTACAATGAGCAGTTCTTC.

The V and J genes are TRBV4-2 and TRBJ2-7, with 7 bases fitting TRBD1. V lost 4 bases, J lost 3 bases, and 6 bases stayed unmatched. The CDR3 length is 14 residues. From germline, CDR1 is LGHNA and CDR2 YNFKEQ. The CDR3 here is CASSLDRAGYEQYF. CDR3 DNA: TGTGCCAGCAGCCTTGACAGGGCGGGCTACGAGCAGTACTTC.

Concerning this clone itself: One base away lies a much larger clone, so this may be a sequencing read error. The J gene is TRBJ2-3, the V gene TRBV6-2 or TRBV6-3, with D unresolved. The CDR3 extends over 14 amino acids. The V gene's germline CDR1 is MNHEY and CDR2 SVGEGT. The V end was cut by 5 bases, the J end by 2 bases, with 11 bases between. DNA of the CDR3: TGTGCCAGCAGTAGCCAGGAATCCACAGATACGCAGTATTTT. The encoded protein is CASSSQESTDTQYF.

The V gene is TRBV10-3, the J gene TRBJ2-7; weak D call: TRBD2 (5 bases). Trimming left V 3 bases short and J 0 bases short, with 9 bases between. The CDR3 spans 14 residues. The germline V gene has CDR1 ENHRY and CDR2 SYGVKD. The CDR3 spells CAISEVGSSYEQYF. CDR3 nucleotide sequence: TGTGCCATCAGTGAAGTGGGGAGCTCCTACGAGCAGTACTTC.